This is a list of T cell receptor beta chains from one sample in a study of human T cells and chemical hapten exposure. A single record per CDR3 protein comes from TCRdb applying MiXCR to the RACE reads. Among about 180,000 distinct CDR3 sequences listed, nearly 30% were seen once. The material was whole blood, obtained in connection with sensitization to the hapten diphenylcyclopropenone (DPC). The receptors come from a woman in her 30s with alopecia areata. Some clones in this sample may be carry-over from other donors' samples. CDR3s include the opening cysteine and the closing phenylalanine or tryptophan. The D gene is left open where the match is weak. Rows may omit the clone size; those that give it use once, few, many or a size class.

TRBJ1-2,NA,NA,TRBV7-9,CASSLVVWGASNYGYTF,TGTGCCAGCAGCTTAGTCGTCTGGGGTGCCAGTAACTATGGCTACACCTTC
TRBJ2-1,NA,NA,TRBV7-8,CASSPQLNNEQFF,TGTGCCAGCAGCCCACAACTAAACAATGAGCAGTTCTTC
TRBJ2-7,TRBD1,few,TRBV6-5,CASSYTGQGRPYEQYF,TGTGCCAGCAGTTACACCGGACAGGGAAGGCCCTACGAGCAGTACTTC
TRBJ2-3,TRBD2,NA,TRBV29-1,CSVEPTSADTQYF,TGCAGCGTTGAACCGACTAGCGCAGATACGCAGTATTTT
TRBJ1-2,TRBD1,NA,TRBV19,CASSLTGTGGYTF,TGTGCCAGTAGTCTGACAGGGACGGGGGGCTACACCTTC
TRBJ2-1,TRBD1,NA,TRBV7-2,CASSLDSGQSNEQFF,TGTGCCAGCAGCTTAGACTCGGGACAGTCCAATGAGCAGTTCTTC
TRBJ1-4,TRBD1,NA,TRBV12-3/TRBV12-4,CASTPGTGLGKLFF,TGTGCCAGCACCCCCGGGACAGGGCTCGGAAAACTGTTTTTT
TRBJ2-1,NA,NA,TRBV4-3,CASSQDNSGRVEQFF,TGCGCCAGCAGCCAAGATAATTCAGGCAGAGTTGAGCAGTTCTTC
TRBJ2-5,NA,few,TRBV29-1,CSARTVGGTETQYF,TGCAGCGCCCGGACGGTCGGGGGAACAGAGACCCAGTACTTC
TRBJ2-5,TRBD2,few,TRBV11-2,CASSLTQIAGVEETQYF,TGTGCCAGCAGCTTAACCCAGATAGCGGGAGTAGAAGAGACCCAGTACTTC
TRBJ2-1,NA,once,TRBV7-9,CASSSPAGPREQFF,TGTGCCAGCAGCTCGCCCGCTGGGCCCCGCGAGCAGTTCTTC
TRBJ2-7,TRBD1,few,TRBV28,CASNPGQGYEQYF,TGTGCCAGCAACCCGGGACAGGGCTACGAGCAGTACTTC
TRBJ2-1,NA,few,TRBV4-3,CASSPVPGDEQFF,TGCGCCAGCAGCCCTGTTCCGGGCGATGAGCAGTTCTTC
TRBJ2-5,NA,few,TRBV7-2,CASSIWGGREAYQETQYF,TGTGCCAGCAGTATATGGGGCGGCCGAGAAGCCTACCAAGAGACCCAGTACTTC
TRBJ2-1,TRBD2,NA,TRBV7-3,CASSFRLAGARSEQFF,TGTGCCAGCAGCTTCAGACTAGCGGGAGCGAGGAGTGAGCAGTTCTTC
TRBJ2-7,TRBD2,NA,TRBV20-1,CSARDLAGVSYEQYF,TGCAGTGCTAGAGATTTAGCGGGGGTCTCCTACGAGCAGTACTTC
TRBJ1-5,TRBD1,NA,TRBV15,CATSGRSGQGGQPQHF,TGTGCCACCAGCGGACGGTCGGGACAGGGCGGTCAGCCCCAGCATTTT
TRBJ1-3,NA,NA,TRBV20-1,CSPGNTIYF,TGCAGCCCTGGAAACACCATATATTTT
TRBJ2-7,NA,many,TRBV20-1,CSANYGIDEQYF,TGCAGTGCTAACTACGGGATAGACGAGCAGTACTTC
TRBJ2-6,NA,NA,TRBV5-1,CASSLEVISGANVLTF,TGCGCCAGCAGCTTGGAAGTCATCTCTGGGGCCAACGTCCTGACTTTC
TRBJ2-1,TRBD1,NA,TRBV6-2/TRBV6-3,CASIKTGGAYNEQFF,TGTGCCAGCATCAAGACAGGGGGCGCCTACAATGAGCAGTTCTTC
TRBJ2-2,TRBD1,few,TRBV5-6,CASSLTGAPNTGELFF,TGTGCCAGCAGCTTAACAGGGGCCCCGAACACCGGGGAGCTGTTTTTT
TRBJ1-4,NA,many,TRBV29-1,CSVAGDYEKLFF,TGCAGCGTTGCGGGGGACTATGAAAAACTGTTTTTT
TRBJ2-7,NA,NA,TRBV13,CASSPRGNAAEQYF,TGTGCCAGCAGCCCCAGGGGTAATGCGGCCGAGCAGTACTTC
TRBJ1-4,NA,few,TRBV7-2,CASSRGSPANEKLFF,TGTGCCAGCAGCCGTGGAAGTCCGGCTAATGAAAAACTGTTTTTT
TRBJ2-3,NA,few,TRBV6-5,CASSYSFPGVTDTQYF,TGTGCCAGCAGTTACTCGTTTCCGGGAGTCACAGATACGCAGTATTTT
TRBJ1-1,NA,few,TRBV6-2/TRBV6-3,CASSSGRYQPEAFF,TGTGCCAGCAGTTCCGGACGCTACCAGCCTGAAGCTTTCTTT
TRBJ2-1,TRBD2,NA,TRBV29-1,CSAREGPYNEQFF,TGCAGCGCACGGGAGGGCCCCTACAATGAGCAGTTCTTC
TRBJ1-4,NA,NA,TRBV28,CASSFPTGTTNEKLFF,TGTGCCAGCAGTTTCCCCACAGGGACAACTAATGAAAAACTGTTTTTT
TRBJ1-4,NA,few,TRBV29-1,CSVQWSDEKLFF,TGCAGCGTCCAATGGTCCGATGAAAAACTGTTTTTT
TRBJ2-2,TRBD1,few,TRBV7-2,CASGQDSFWVTGELFF,TGTGCCAGCGGACAGGATTCCTTTTGGGTCACCGGGGAGCTGTTTTTT
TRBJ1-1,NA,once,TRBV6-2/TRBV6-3,CASSHLADAFF,TGTGCCAGCAGTCATCTGGCGGATGCTTTCTTT
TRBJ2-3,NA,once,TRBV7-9,CASSFGGTADTQYF,TGTGCCAGCAGCTTCGGAGGTACGGCAGATACGCAGTATTTT
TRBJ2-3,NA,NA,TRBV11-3,CASGFSDTQYF,TGTGCCAGCGGGTTTTCAGATACGCAGTATTTT
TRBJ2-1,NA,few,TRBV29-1,CSVATSEQFF,TGCAGCGTTGCGACTAGTGAGCAGTTCTTC
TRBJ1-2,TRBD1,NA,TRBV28,CASTLDDRAIYGYTF,TGTGCCAGCACCCTAGACGACAGGGCCATCTATGGCTACACCTTC
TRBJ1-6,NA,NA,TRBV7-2,CASSLGVTYYNSPLHF,TGTGCCAGCAGCTTAGGGGTCACTTACTATAATTCACCCCTCCACTTT
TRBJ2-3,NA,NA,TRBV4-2,CASSQGGATDTQYF,TGTGCCAGCAGCCAAGGGGGGGCAACAGATACGCAGTATTTT
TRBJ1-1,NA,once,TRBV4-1,CASSQDTGNTEAFF,TGCGCCAGCAGCCAAGATACAGGAAACACTGAAGCTTTCTTT
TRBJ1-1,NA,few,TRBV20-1,CSAKLGQLTEAFF,TGCAGTGCTAAACTCGGACAGCTCACTGAAGCTTTCTTT
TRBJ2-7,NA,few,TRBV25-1,CASSGTGNGEQYF,TGTGCCAGCAGTGGAACAGGGAACGGCGAGCAGTACTTC
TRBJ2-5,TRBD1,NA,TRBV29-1,CSVDGTGRAETQYF,TGCAGCGTCGACGGGACAGGGAGAGCGGAGACCCAGTACTTC
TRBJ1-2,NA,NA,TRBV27,CASSPVRGSGYTF,TGTGCCAGCAGTCCAGTCCGGGGCAGTGGCTACACCTTC
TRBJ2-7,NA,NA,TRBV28,CASSLGIEVSGYEQYF,TGTGCCAGCAGTTTAGGAATTGAGGTATCAGGTTACGAGCAGTACTTC
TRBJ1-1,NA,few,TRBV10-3,CAIRAGTPNTEAFF,TGTGCCATCAGGGCCGGGACACCGAACACTGAAGCTTTCTTT
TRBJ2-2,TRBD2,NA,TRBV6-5,CASSPLSGGADGELFF,TGTGCCAGCAGTCCTCTGAGCGGGGGGGCTGACGGGGAGCTGTTTTTT